Below, 25 T cell receptor beta chains from the same sample are listed, as sequenced in a study of Ad26.COV2.S vaccination and SARS-CoV-2 variants. Treatment: around 19 received Ad26.COV2.S at low or high dose, single or two shots; a few received placebo; per-sample allocation not given. Repertoires come from day 63 after the first vaccine or placebo injection. Clones were read by immunoSEQ multiplex PCR, and TCRdb kept only the in-frame ones, dropping some. The profile shows under 300,000 clones, around 88% of them singletons. This specimen consisted of peripheral blood, obtained in a trial of Ad26.COV2.S vaccine versus placebo. These receptors came from a person between 18 and 65 years old who received the Ad26.COV2.S COVID-19 vaccine or a placebo.

The chain employs TRBV11-2 and TRBJ2-7; 8 bases are shared with TRBD2. The CDR3 totals 15 residues. Per germline, CDR1 SGHAT and CDR2 FQNNGV. With 3 bases clipped from V and 0 bases from J, the junction kept 4 bases outside the gene matches. In DNA form, the CDR3 reads TGTGCCAGCAGCTTCACTAGCGGAGGCTCCTACGAGCAGTACGTC. This codes for CASSFTSGGSYEQYV.

This sequence joins TRBV14 and TRBJ2-3, with D maybe TRBD2 (6 bases). The CDR3 is made up of 15 amino acids. Germline CDR1 and CDR2: SGHDN and FVKESK. Trimming stripped 1 base from V and 1 base from J, with 9 bases between. The CDR3 loop is CASSQAWGGTDTQYF. The CDR3 bases are TGTGCCAGCAGCCAAGCCTGGGGGGGCACAGATACGCAGTATTTT.

V gene TRBV12-3 or TRBV12-4 combines with J gene TRBJ2-1, with TRBD2 matching over 9 bases. The CDR3 is 13 residues long. V shed 6 bases, J shed 15 bases, and the junction held 12 bases outside the gene matches. CDR3 DNA: TGTGCCAGCAGCCCGGATAGCGGGAGCTCGGCGTTCTTC. It specifies CASSPDSGSSAFF.

Within the sample, this clone is medium-sized (0.01 to 0.1%). The chain links TRBV11-2 to TRBJ1-1; D is unresolved. The CDR3 is made up of 15 amino acids. The V gene lost 0 bases and the J gene lost 7 bases, with 15 bases spanning the gap. Germline assignment: CDR1 SGHAT and CDR2 FQNNGV. The CDR3 is CASSLDGLLGFEAFF. DNA of the CDR3: TGTGCCAGCAGCTTAGATGGGCTCTTGGGGTTTGAAGCTTTCTTT.

The chain has TRBV25-1 and TRBJ1-2, with D tentatively TRBD1 (5 bases). Germline values: CDR1 MGHDK, CDR2 SYGVNS. The CDR3 is 13 amino acids. Trimming took off 3 bases at V and 6 bases at J, with 11 bases between the two ends. CDR3 in DNA: TGTGCCAGCAGTGACTGGGGCAAGAATGGCTACACCTTC. Translating gives CASSDWGKNGYTF.

V usage is TRBV27 and J usage is TRBJ2-1; 9 bases are shared with TRBD2. The germline V gene encodes CDR1 MNHEY and CDR2 SMNVEV (reference sequence). The CDR3 is made up of 15 amino acids. V lost 4 bases and J lost 6; bases outside the gene matches: 7. CDR3 region: CASSSALAGSNEQFF. DNA for the CDR3: TGTGCCAGCAGTTCCGCGCTAGCGGGGTCCAATGAGCAGTTCTTC.

V is TRBV5-1 and J is TRBJ2-5; 8 bases match TRBD1. Germline V gene data show CDR1 as SGHRS and CDR2 as YFSETQ. After removal of 4 bases from V and 5 bases from J, the junction contained 7 bases not matched to a gene. CDR3 length: 14 residues. CDR3 DNA: TGCGCCAGCAGCCTAGGACAGGGCAGGGAGACCCAGTACTTC. It specifies CASSLGQGRETQYF.

J is TRBJ1-2 and V is TRBV30; D is unclear. CDR1 and CDR2 (germline): GTSNPN, SVGIG (reference sequence). This CDR3 has 12 amino acids. V dropped 2 bases and J dropped 5 bases, with 9 bases sitting between them. CDR3 nucleotides: TGTGCCTGGAGTTTACCAGGTTATGGCTACACCTTC. Encoded protein: CAWSLPGYGYTF.

The chain carries TRBV4-3 and TRBJ1-5; TRBD1 is a possible D gene (5 bases). Germline V gene data show CDR1 as LGHNA and CDR2 as YSLEER. Trimming took off 0 bases at V and 7 bases at J, with 10 bases between the two ends. The CDR3 has 14 amino acids. The CDR3 is CASSQDGRDQPQHF. CDR3 sequence (DNA): TGCGCCAGCAGCCAAGATGGTCGGGACCAGCCCCAGCATTTT.

J is TRBJ2-2 and V is TRBV10-3, with a weak D call TRBD1 (5 bases). The germline V gene encodes CDR1 ENHRY and CDR2 SYGVKD. V dropped 9 bases and J dropped 2 bases, with 10 bases sitting between them. This CDR3 is 13 amino acids long. As DNA, the CDR3 is TGTGCCATTCTAACAGGAAACACCGGGGAGCTGTTTTTT. Its protein product is CAILTGNTGELFF.

The chain combines TRBV9 with TRBJ1-2; D gene unclear. Between the trimmed V and J ends, which lost 2 bases and 2 bases, there was a span of 7 bases. This CDR3 region has 13 residues. Germline CDR1 SGDLS, CDR2 YYNGEE. The CDR3 DNA sequence: TGTGCCAGCAGCGTGACCTCAAACTATGGCTACACCTTC. Amino acid sequence: CASSVTSNYGYTF.

This chain uses TRBV7-8 with TRBJ1-1; D is undetermined. Trimming pared 5 bases from V and 3 bases from J, leaving 19 bases between. The CDR3 runs 16 residues. Germline V gene lookup returns CDR1 SGHVS and CDR2 FQNEAQ. CDR3 sequence reads: CASSLTLGLGYTEAFF. CDR3 nucleotides: TGTGCCAGCAGCCTCACCCTCGGGCTAGGGTACACTGAAGCTTTCTTT.

This chain connects TRBV9 to TRBJ2-3; D is undetermined. Germline-derived CDR1 and CDR2 are SGDLS and YYNGEE. The CDR3 runs 14 residues. The ends were cut back, 3 bases at V and 0 bases at J, with 8 bases in the middle. Here the CDR3 DNA reads TGTGCCAGCAGCGAAACGGGCAGCACAGATACGCAGTATTTT. Its translation is CASSETGSTDTQYF.

V gene TRBV21-1 combines with J gene TRBJ2-4; TRBD1, the D gene given by the table, was not confirmed from the DNA. TRBV21-1 is designated a pseudogene. The CDR3 runs to 15 residues. The CDR3 loop is CATKKGQGLKNIQYF. In nucleotides, the CDR3 is TGTGCTACCAAAAAAGGACAGGGTCTTAAAAACATTCAGTACTTC.

The V and J genes are TRBV11-2 and TRBJ1-1; 7 nucleotides match TRBD1. The germline gives CDR1 SGHAT, CDR2 FQNNGV. The CDR3 consists of 17 residues. Trimming removed 3 bases from V and 3 bases from J; junction bases left unmatched: 13. The CDR3 here is CASSFGRATGRYTEAFF. The CDR3 DNA reads as TGTGCCAGCAGCTTCGGTCGGGCGACAGGGCGGTACACTGAAGCTTTCTTT.

This clone was observed once. The chain employs TRBV2 and TRBJ1-5; maybe TRBD1 (5 bases). The CDR3 loop spans 15 amino acids. Trimming stripped 1 base from V and 3 bases from J, with 10 bases between. CDR1 is SNHLY and CDR2 is FYNNEI in the germline V gene. The CDR3 reads CASSEEGGTNQPQHF. The CDR3 nucleotides are TGTGCCAGCAGTGAAGAGGGAGGGACCAATCAGCCCCAGCATTTT.

Details on this clone: Relative to the germline gene, one junction end is altered; a read error may explain this. CDR3 region: CASSQEGSGGLFF. The CDR3 region has the DNA TGTGCCAGCAGCCAAGAAGGTAGCGGGGGGCTCTTCTTT. The rearrangement joins TRBV3-1 (or the pseudogene TRBV3-2) to TRBJ1-6; TRBD1 might be the D (6 bases). CDR1 and CDR2 (germline): LGHDT, YNNKEL (reference sequence). The CDR3 length is 13 residues.

This chain uses TRBV5-6 with TRBJ2-1, with no clear D. Trimming cost V 0 bases and J 4 bases, with 2 bases left between them. From germline, CDR1 is SGHDT and CDR2 YYEEEE. This CDR3 has 12 residues. The CDR3 spells CASSLEYNEQFF. For the CDR3, the DNA is TGTGCCAGCAGCTTGGAGTACAATGAGCAGTTCTTC. Full variable domain (outside the CDR3, taken from reference TRBV5-6 and TRBJ2-1): DAGVTQSPTHLIKTRGQQVTLRCSPKSGHDTVSWYQQALGQGPQFIFQYYEEEERQRGNFPDRFSGHQFPNYSSELNVNALLLGDSALYLCASSLEYNEQFFGPGTRLTVL.

The chain is built from TRBV30 and TRBJ1-3, with D perhaps TRBD1 (6 bases). Looked up from germline, CDR1 is GTSNPN and CDR2 is SVGIG (reference sequence). The V and J ends lost 2 bases and 0 bases respectively, with 14 bases between them. The CDR3 sequence is 16 residues long. In DNA, the CDR3 is TGTGCCTGGAGTCCCTGGGGGGCTTACTCTGGAAACACCATATATTTT. As protein: CAWSPWGAYSGNTIYF.

V is TRBV10-3 and J is TRBJ2-3; unclear D gene. Trimming left V 0 bases short and J 6 bases short, with 10 bases between. The length of the CDR3 is 14 residues. Germline V gene sequence: CDR1 ENHRY, CDR2 SYGVKD. The CDR3 loop reads CAISESIRDDTQYF. CDR3 nucleotides: TGTGCCATCAGTGAGTCAATCAGAGATGATACGCAGTATTTT.

The chain links TRBV7-9 to TRBJ1-2; D might be TRBD1 (5 bases). The V gene lost 0 bases and the J gene lost 7 bases, with 12 bases spanning the gap. The CDR3 contains 14 residues. Germline lookup yields CDR1 SEHNR and CDR2 FQNEAQ (reference sequence). CDR3 sequence: CASSLAQWGFGYTF. In DNA form, the CDR3 reads TGTGCCAGCAGCTTAGCGCAGTGGGGGTTTGGCTACACCTTC.

The J gene is TRBJ2-3, the V gene TRBV18, with TRBD2 matching 14 bases. The V and J ends lost 3 bases and 0 bases, in that order; junction bases with no gene match: 2. Germline V gene data show CDR1 as KGHSH and CDR2 as LQKENI. The CDR3 sequence is 17 residues long. The CDR3 nucleotides are TGTGCCAGCTCACCCCGGACTAGCGGGGGGAGCACAGATACGCAGTATTTT. This translates into CASSPRTSGGSTDTQYF. Full variable domain (rest looked up from reference TRBV18 and TRBJ2-3): NAGVMQNPRHLVRRRGQEARLRCSPMKGHSHVYWYRQLPEEGLKFMVYLQKENIIDESGMPKERFSAEFPKEGPSILRIQQVVRGDSAAYFCASSPRTSGGSTDTQYFGPGTRLTVL.

The V gene is TRBV9, the J gene TRBJ1-5; the D is unclear. The germline V gene encodes CDR1 SGDLS and CDR2 YYNGEE. With 0 bases removed from V and 5 bases from J, the gap between germline ends came to 12 bases. The CDR3 length is 15 residues. This CDR3 is CASSVDLRRDQPQHF. CDR3 coding DNA: TGTGCCAGCAGCGTAGACCTTAGGAGAGATCAGCCCCAGCATTTT.

The chain couples TRBV9 to TRBJ1-2; 7 positions match TRBD1. The germline V gene has CDR1 SGDLS and CDR2 YYNGEE. The CDR3 covers 17 residues. The trim removed 4 bases at V and 0 bases at J, leaving 12 bases unmatched. The CDR3 protein is CASSTPPGTVTNYGYTF. CDR3 DNA sequence: TGTGCCAGCAGCACACCGCCGGGGACAGTTACTAACTATGGCTACACCTTC.

The chain is built from TRBV21-1 and TRBJ2-1. TRBV21-1 is noted as a pseudogene. The CDR3 sequence is 13 residues long. The CDR3 region is CASSKVCHGEQFF. CDR3 bases: TGTGCTAGCAGCAAAGTTTGTCATGGTGAGCAGTTCTTC.